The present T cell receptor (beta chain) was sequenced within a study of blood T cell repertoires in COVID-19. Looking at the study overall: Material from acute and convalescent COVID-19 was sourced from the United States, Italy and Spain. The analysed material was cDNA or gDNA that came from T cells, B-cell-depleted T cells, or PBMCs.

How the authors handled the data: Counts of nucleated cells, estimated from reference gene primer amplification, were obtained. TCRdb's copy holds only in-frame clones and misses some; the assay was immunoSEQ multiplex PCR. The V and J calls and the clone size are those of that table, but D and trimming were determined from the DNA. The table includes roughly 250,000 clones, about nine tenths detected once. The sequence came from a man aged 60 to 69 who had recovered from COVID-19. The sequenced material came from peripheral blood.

This CDR3 is CASSLAGPIEVQTQYF. Written as DNA, the CDR3 is TGCGCCAGCAGCTTGGCCGGTCCCATTGAGGTTCAGACCCAGTACTTC. J is TRBJ2-5 and V is TRBV5-1; no reliable D call. V lost 0 bases and J 6 bases, leaving 18 bases between the germline ends. Germline-derived CDR1 and CDR2 are SGHRS and YFSETQ. CDR3 size: 16 residues.